Each of the 29 T cell receptor beta chains below was sequenced from the same sample in a study of T cell changes during pregnancy in multiple sclerosis. Assay: immunoSEQ multiplex PCR; the TCRdb copy retains only in-frame clones and omits some. The sample includes roughly 49,000 clones, around 93% seen only once; the top ten take over 4.5%. Sequencing was performed on CD8+ T cells from peripheral blood mononuclear cells, taken in the first trimester of pregnancy. These receptors were taken from a female donor with multiple sclerosis, enrolled in a pregnancy study.

The chain has TRBV10-3 and TRBJ2-7, with 8 bases identical to TRBD1. CDR1 and CDR2 (germline): ENHRY, SYGVKD. The CDR3 totals 13 residues. The V and J ends lost 5 bases and 2 bases, in that order; junction bases with no gene match: 2. The CDR3 DNA follows: TGTGCCATCAGTCCGGGACAGGCCTACGAGCAGTACTTC. Amino acid sequence: CAISPGQAYEQYF.

The chain uses TRBV7-9 and TRBJ2-5; maybe TRBD2 (6 bases). Trimming cost V 8 bases and J 5 bases, with 18 bases left between them. Looked up from germline, CDR1 is SEHNR and CDR2 is FQNEAQ (reference sequence). The CDR3 sequence is 14 residues long. The DNA for the CDR3 is TGTGCCAGCGGGCCGTGGGGGGTCGGGGAGACCCAGTACTTC. Protein product: CASGPWGVGETQYF.

The J gene is TRBJ1-5, the V gene TRBV4-1; 7 bases match TRBD1. This CDR3 region has 15 residues. The germline V gene encodes CDR1 MGHRA and CDR2 YSYEKL. Germline trimming cut 1 base from V and 6 bases from J; bases unmatched to any gene: 6. DNA of the CDR3: TGCGCCAGCAGCCAAGCCTCGACAGGGTCTCAGCCCCAGCATTTT. Translated, it gives CASSQASTGSQPQHF.

This clone appeared once. This chain links TRBV6-1 with TRBJ2-1; 7 positions match TRBD2. The germline gives CDR1 MNHNS, CDR2 SASEGT. The CDR3 covers 15 residues. The trim removed 1 base at V and 4 bases at J, leaving 4 bases unmatched. The CDR3 nucleotides read TGTGCCAGCAGTGAAGTGGCTAGCGGATACAATGAGCAGTTCTTC. Translation: CASSEVASGYNEQFF.

The rearrangement joins TRBV19 to TRBJ2-1; unclear D gene. V was cut by 0 bases and J by 2 bases, with 8 bases left in between. Germline CDR1 is LNHDA and CDR2 is SQIVND (reference sequence). The CDR3 extends over 15 amino acids. CDR3 in amino acids: CASSIDPSPYNEQFF. CDR3 bases: TGTGCCAGTAGTATAGACCCGAGCCCCTACAATGAGCAGTTCTTC.

The chain uses TRBV7-9 and TRBJ2-7; D is undetermined. Trimming left V 1 base short and J 4 bases short, with 11 bases between. The CDR3 covers 14 residues. Germline CDR1 and CDR2: SEHNR and FQNEAQ (reference sequence). CDR3 amino acids: CASSLVVSRYEQYF. DNA for the CDR3: TGTGCCAGCAGCTTAGTAGTGAGCCGATACGAGCAGTACTTC.

The rearrangement links TRBV7-9 to TRBJ2-7, with D possibly matching TRBD2 (5 bases). Germline assignment: CDR1 SEHNR and CDR2 FQNEAQ (reference sequence). The CDR3 runs 14 residues. Trimming removed 2 bases from V and 2 bases from J, with 10 bases in between. For the CDR3, the DNA is TGTGCCAGCAGCTTATTGCGGGCGCCCTACGAGCAGTACTTC. As protein: CASSLLRAPYEQYF.

The chain recombines TRBV7-9 with TRBJ2-1; TRBD1 matches 7 bases. V trimming: 2 bases; J trimming: 6 bases; junction bases outside the gene matches: 10. The V gene's germline CDR1 is SEHNR and CDR2 FQNEAQ (reference sequence). This CDR3 contains 16 residues. CDR3 loop: CASSLRGQLSSNEQFF. CDR3 nucleotides: TGTGCCAGCAGCTTAAGGGGACAGCTCTCGAGCAATGAGCAGTTCTTC. The full variable domain, with the rest looked up from reference TRBV7-9 and TRBJ2-1, is DTGVSQNPRHKITKRGQNVTFRCDPISEHNRLYWYRQTLGQGPEFLTYFQNEAQLEKSRLLSDRFSAERPKGSFSTLEIQRTEQGDSAMYLCASSLRGQLSSNEQFFGPGTRLTVL.

This chain uses TRBV7-9 with TRBJ1-2, with 9 bases identical to TRBD1. The germline V gene encodes CDR1 SEHNR and CDR2 FQNEAQ (reference sequence). The CDR3 covers 12 residues. V shed 5 bases and J 6 bases; nucleotides not matched to a gene: 1. In DNA, the CDR3 is TGTGCCAGCAGCGGACAGGGGAATGGCTACACCTTC. It yields the protein CASSGQGNGYTF.

The chain employs TRBV27 and TRBJ2-3; 13 nucleotides align to TRBD2. The CDR3 is made up of 20 amino acids. From germline, CDR1 is MNHEY and CDR2 SMNVEV (reference sequence). V was pared by 0 bases and J by 7 bases, with 16 bases of the junction left unmatched. As DNA, the CDR3 is TGTGCCAGCAGTTTATCGCTTGGGACTAGCGGGACCCCCGCAACAAATACGCAGTATTTT. This sequence encodes CASSLSLGTSGTPATNTQYF.

The gene calls are TRBV27 and TRBJ2-5; the match to TRBD2 covers 9 bases. The CDR3 consists of 17 residues. CDR1 is MNHEY and CDR2 is SMNVEV in the germline V gene (reference sequence). The junction had 15 bases not matched to a gene; V was cut back by 6 bases and J by 4 bases. The CDR3 spells CASSYTLPGLAGETQYF. DNA of the CDR3: TGTGCCAGCAGCTATACTTTACCGGGACTAGCAGGAGAGACCCAGTACTTC.

The CDR3 protein is CASSATSGRASYNEQFF. CDR3 nucleotides: TGTGCCAGTAGCGCCACTAGCGGGAGGGCGTCCTACAATGAGCAGTTCTTC. The chain combines TRBV19 with TRBJ2-1; TRBD2 matches at 13 bases. V shed 6 bases, J shed 1 base, and the junction held 6 bases outside the gene matches. Germline V CDR1 and CDR2: LNHDA, SQIVND (reference sequence). There are 17 residues in the CDR3.

This chain connects TRBV28 to TRBJ2-1; 16 bases are a match to TRBD2. Trimming removed 4 bases from V and 7 bases from J; junction bases left unmatched: 7. The CDR3 runs 17 residues. CDR1 and CDR2 (germline): MDHEN, SYDVKM. The CDR3 DNA follows: TGTGCCAGCAGTTCCGGGACTAGCGGGAGGGCCGGTAATGAGCAGTTCTTC. This gives the protein CASSSGTSGRAGNEQFF. The full variable domain, its missing parts supplied by reference TRBV28 and TRBJ2-1, is DVKVTQSSRYLVKRTGEKVFLECVQDMDHENMFWYRQDPGLGLRLIYFSYDVKMKEKGDIPEGYSVSREKKERFSLILESASTNQTSMYLCASSSGTSGRAGNEQFFGPGTRLTVL.

V and J are TRBV27 and TRBJ2-7; 7 bases are shared with TRBD2. The germline CDR1 and CDR2 sequences are MNHEY and SMNVEV (reference sequence). V lost 5 bases to trimming and J lost 1 base; unmatched junction nucleotides: 11. This CDR3 has 16 amino acids. CDR3 sequence: CASSRPPGGSSYEQYF. The CDR3, as DNA: TGTGCCAGCAGTAGACCTCCGGGCGGGAGTTCCTACGAGCAGTACTTC.

CDR3 in amino acids: CASSEDRYGANVLTF. The CDR3 DNA reads as TGTGCCAGCAGCGAAGACAGGTATGGGGCCAACGTCCTGACTTTC. The chain employs TRBV9 and TRBJ2-6; D may be TRBD1 (6 bases). Germline CDR1 reads SGDLS; CDR2 reads YYNGEE. The CDR3 has 15 amino acids. Trimming pared 3 bases from V and 3 bases from J, leaving 10 bases between. Based on the CDR3 plus reference TRBV9 and TRBJ2-6, the full variable domain is DSGVTQTPKHLITATGQRVTLRCSPRSGDLSVYWYQQSLDQGLQFLIQYYNGEERAKGNILERFSAQQFPDLHSELNLSSLELGDSALYFCASSEDRYGANVLTFGAGSRLTVL.

The rearrangement links TRBV4-1 to TRBJ2-7; D might be TRBD1 (5 bases). The V gene's germline CDR1 is MGHRA and CDR2 YSYEKL. The CDR3 is 14 residues long. V gave up 5 bases and J gave up 0 bases, with 11 bases separating them. The DNA of the CDR3 is TGCGCCAGCAGCTACAGGTTGAGCTCCTACGAGCAGTACTTC. This encodes CASSYRLSSYEQYF.

The chain employs TRBV2 and TRBJ2-7; weak D call: TRBD2 (6 bases). Per germline, CDR1 SNHLY and CDR2 FYNNEI. The CDR3 spans 16 residues. Trimming pared 8 bases from V and 5 bases from J, leaving 25 bases between. Here the CDR3 DNA reads TGTGCCAGCTATGACCCGAGGGGAGGAACTGGAAACGAGCAGTACTTC. Translating it yields CASYDPRGGTGNEQYF.

The rearrangement joins TRBV13 to TRBJ1-5, with D possibly being TRBD1 (5 bases). Trimming stripped 0 bases from V and 3 bases from J, with 6 bases between. Germline V gene lookup returns CDR1 PRHDT and CDR2 FYEKMQ (reference sequence). The CDR3 consists of 14 residues. CDR3 sequence reads: CASSLGRDNQPQHF. CDR3 nucleotide sequence: TGTGCCAGCAGCTTAGGCAGGGACAATCAGCCCCAGCATTTT.

The J gene is TRBJ1-1, the V gene TRBV5-1, with 9 bases identical to TRBD1. The CDR3 runs to 15 residues. Germline V CDR1 and CDR2: SGHRS, YFSETQ. The junction had 5 bases not matched to a gene; V was cut back by 5 bases and J by 0 bases. This chain's CDR3 is CASSSDRGMNTEAFF. CDR3 nucleotide sequence: TGCGCCAGCAGTTCCGACAGGGGGATGAACACTGAAGCTTTCTTT.

This chain joins TRBV6-6 and TRBJ2-7; unclear D gene. From germline, CDR1 is MNHNY and CDR2 SVGAGI (reference sequence). Trimming removed 2 bases at V and 1 base at J, with 9 bases between. The CDR3 length is 14 residues. The CDR3 here is CASSYVGLSYEQYF. The CDR3, as DNA: TGTGCCAGCAGTTACGTGGGCCTATCCTACGAGCAGTACTTC.

The chain recombines TRBV29-1 with TRBJ2-1; D is perhaps TRBD1 (5 bases). V lost 0 bases and J 5 bases, leaving 8 bases between the germline ends. Germline V gives CDR1 SQVTM, CDR2 ANQGSEA. This CDR3 comprises 13 residues. This chain's CDR3 is CSVEDRDNNEQFF. Here the CDR3 DNA reads TGCAGCGTTGAAGACAGGGATAACAATGAGCAGTTCTTC.

The chain employs TRBV6-5 and TRBJ2-5, with 10 bases identical to TRBD2. The V segment lost 3 bases and the J segment 4 bases; nucleotides outside the gene matches: 8. Germline assignment: CDR1 MNHEY and CDR2 SVGAGI. CDR3 length: 16 residues. CDR3 loop: CASSYTSGMGAETQYF. In DNA form, the CDR3 reads TGTGCCAGCAGTTATACTAGCGGGATGGGAGCAGAGACCCAGTACTTC.

This rearrangement joins TRBV14 to TRBJ2-1; D not resolved. Trimming removed 6 bases at V and 4 bases at J, with 13 bases between. The germline V gene has CDR1 SGHDN and CDR2 FVKESK. There are 14 residues in the CDR3. CDR3 loop: CASSPRMGYNEQFF. The DNA for the CDR3 is TGTGCCAGCAGTCCGAGGATGGGTTACAATGAGCAGTTCTTC.

This clone was seen more than once but under ten times. This chain joins TRBV19 and TRBJ1-1; TRBD1 might be the D (6 bases). From germline, CDR1 is LNHDA and CDR2 SQIVND (reference sequence). CDR3 length equals 12 residues. V was pared by 7 bases and J by 11 bases, with 17 bases between. CDR3 in DNA: TGTGCCAGTACCGACACTCCAGGGGCGGCTTTCTTT. Protein product: CASTDTPGAAFF.

The chain links TRBV4-1 to TRBJ2-7, with TRBD1 matching over 8 bases. The CDR3 is 14 amino acids. CDR1 is MGHRA and CDR2 is YSYEKL in the germline V gene. V dropped 0 bases and J dropped 3; count of bases not matched to a gene: 1. The CDR3 spells CASSQETGVYEQYF. The DNA for the CDR3 is TGCGCCAGCAGCCAAGAGACAGGGGTCTACGAGCAGTACTTC.

The rearrangement links TRBV19 to TRBJ1-1; D remains ambiguous. The CDR3 has 12 amino acids. Germline values: CDR1 LNHDA, CDR2 SQIVND (reference sequence). Trimming removed 5 bases from V and 3 bases from J, with 7 bases in between. The CDR3 region is CASSFGHTEAFF. The CDR3 nucleotides read TGTGCCAGTAGTTTTGGCCACACTGAAGCTTTCTTT.

The V gene is TRBV4-1, the J gene TRBJ1-1, with TRBD1 matching 9 bases. The V and J ends lost 3 bases and 4 bases, in that order; junction bases with no gene match: 6. This CDR3 has 15 amino acids. Germline V gene lookup returns CDR1 MGHRA and CDR2 YSYEKL. The CDR3 DNA sequence: TGCGCCAGCAGCCAGACGGGACAGGGCGTCACTGAAGCTTTCTTT. This codes for CASSQTGQGVTEAFF.

This chain links TRBV14 with TRBJ2-6; TRBD1 might be the D (6 bases). CDR3 length: 17 amino acids. The V and J ends lost 4 bases and 0 bases respectively, with 13 bases between them. Germline loops: CDR1 SGHDN, CDR2 FVKESK. This chain's CDR3 is CASSRDNPPSGANVLTF. CDR3 DNA sequence: TGTGCCAGCAGCCGGGACAACCCACCCTCTGGGGCCAACGTCCTGACTTTC.

The V gene is TRBV30, the J gene TRBJ2-7; D may be TRBD1 (5 bases). Trimming pared 0 bases from V and 4 bases from J, leaving 10 bases between. Germline CDR1 and CDR2: GTSNPN and SVGIG (reference sequence). This CDR3 comprises 13 residues. CDR3 DNA sequence: TGTGCCTGGAGTGTAATGACAGCTTACGAGCAGTACTTC. As protein: CAWSVMTAYEQYF. The full variable domain, rest sourced from reference TRBV30 and TRBJ2-7, is SQTIHQWPATLVQPVGSPLSLECTVEGTSNPNLYWYRQAAGRGLQLLFYSVGIGQISSEVPQNLSASRPQDRQFILSSKKLLLSDSGFYLCAWSVMTAYEQYFGPGTRLTVT.